One and the same sample provided the 6 T cell receptor beta chains below, sequenced in a study of blood T cell repertoires in COVID-19. Some clones are missing from TCRdb's copy, which holds only in-frame ones; the method was immunoSEQ multiplex PCR. The sample has 20,000 to 30,000 clones; approximately 66% are singletons. The sample taken for sequencing was peripheral blood. Every receptor here comes from a man aged 55 to 70 with active or convalescent COVID-19.

This clone has a single count. The rearrangement uses TRBV6-6 and TRBJ1-1, with a weak D call TRBD1 (5 bases). Trimming stripped 5 bases from V and 1 base from J, with 14 bases between. The length of the CDR3 is 15 residues. CDR1 is MNHNY, CDR2 SVGAGI, per germline (reference sequence). This chain's CDR3 is CASSDFGAENTEAFF. The CDR3 region has the DNA TGTGCCAGCAGTGATTTTGGGGCCGAGAACACTGAAGCTTTCTTT.

The CDR3 DNA sequence: TGTGCCAGCAGCTTAGAGCCTCAGGGAACCTCTGGAAACACCATATATTTT. Protein: CASSLEPQGTSGNTIYF. The rearrangement uses TRBV7-6 and TRBJ1-3; D may be TRBD1 (5 bases). Looked up from germline, CDR1 is SGHVS and CDR2 is FNYEAQ. The CDR3 consists of 17 residues. Trimming cost V 1 base and J 0 bases, with 13 bases left between them.

The rearrangement links TRBV2 to TRBJ1-6; maybe TRBD1 (6 bases). V lost 6 bases, J lost 8 bases, and 11 bases lay in between. The CDR3 spans 13 residues. Germline CDR1 SNHLY, CDR2 FYNNEI. CDR3 protein: CASRWTEDSPLHF. The CDR3 DNA reads as TGTGCCAGCAGATGGACAGAAGATTCACCCCTCCACTTT.

The gene calls are TRBV10-3 and TRBJ2-7; 14 bases match TRBD2. Germline-derived CDR1 and CDR2 are ENHRY and SYGVKD. The trim removed 4 bases at V and 1 base at J, leaving 6 bases unmatched. There are 17 residues in the CDR3. In DNA, the CDR3 is TGTGCCATCAGTGGAATCGGGACTAGCGGGAGTTCCTACGAGCAGTACTTC. Translated: CAISGIGTSGSSYEQYF.

The chain employs TRBV6-5 and TRBJ1-3; the match to TRBD1 covers 10 bases. Trimming took 6 bases from V and 8 from J; bases not matched to a gene: 7. CDR3 length: 14 residues. Germline V CDR1 and CDR2: MNHEY, SVGAGI. The CDR3 DNA reads as TGTGCCAGCAGCCAGACAGGGGGCAGAGACACCATATATTTT. It yields the protein CASSQTGGRDTIYF.

The rearrangement links TRBV21-1 to TRBJ2-7; the table's D call, TRBD2, was not checked against the DNA. TRBV21-1 is classified as a pseudogene. The CDR3 has 14 residues. CDR3 nucleotides: TGTGCCAGCAGCAATCCCGGGGGGGGCAGCGAGCAGTACTTC. It codes for CASSNPGGGSEQYF.